This T cell receptor (beta chain) came from a study of blood T cells in healthy people across ages. Study outcomes and limitations: Age brought a roughly linear fall in TCR beta diversity measured per million T cells.

This clonotype came up once. Its antigen is still unknown. Then a second PCR, running roughly 7 to 11 cycles, was carried out with a sample-barcoded 5' primer and a J-beta primer mix. TCRdb reanalysed the 5' RACE reads using MiXCR and keeps one entry per CDR3 protein. The sample carries under 750,000 distinct CDR3 sequences, around 48% recorded once. Sequencing was done on a sample of blood. The sequence was collected from a man older than 75 in good health.

In nucleotides, the CDR3 is TGTGCCAGCATCGGCCAGGGGGCAGGTTACAATGAGCAGTTCTTC. This codes for CASIGQGAGYNEQFF. The chain couples TRBV28 to TRBJ2-1; 8 bases align to TRBD1. V lost 7 bases to trimming and J lost 4 bases; unmatched junction nucleotides: 9. CDR1 is MDHEN and CDR2 is SYDVKM in the germline V gene. There are 15 residues in the CDR3.